The 4 T cell receptor beta chains presented below share a single source sample, sequenced in a study of blood T cell repertoires in COVID-19. Sequenced by immunoSEQ multiplex PCR; TCRdb stores in-frame clones only, minus some. This sample carries 90,000 to 100,000 clones, about 85% of them seen once, and the ten largest clones take around 4.5%. Material for sequencing was peripheral blood. These receptors originate from a man in his 70s with acute or convalescent COVID-19.

This chain joins TRBV5-5 and TRBJ2-3; 8 bases match TRBD2. CDR1 and CDR2 from the germline V gene are SGHKS and YYEKEE (reference sequence). Unmatched junction bases numbered 13, after V lost 4 bases and J lost 6 bases. CDR3 length equals 16 residues. CDR3 DNA sequence: TGTGCCAGCAGCCCTACCGGGACTAGAGGTTATGATACGCAGTATTTT. Translated, it gives CASSPTGTRGYDTQYF. Full variable domain (missing parts from reference TRBV5-5 and TRBJ2-3): DAGVTQSPTHLIKTRGQQVTLRCSPISGHKSVSWYQQVLGQGPQFIFQYYEKEERGRGNFPDRFSARQFPNYSSELNVNALLLGDSALYLCASSPTGTRGYDTQYFGPGTRLTVL.

The gene calls are TRBV5-1 and TRBJ2-2; 9 positions match TRBD2. The CDR3 runs 16 residues. Trimming cost V 4 bases and J 0 bases; bases outside gene matches: 4. The germline V gene has CDR1 SGHRS and CDR2 YFSETQ. In DNA form, the CDR3 reads TGCGCCAGCAGCCCGGGACTAGCCCCGAACACCGGGGAGCTGTTTTTT. It encodes CASSPGLAPNTGELFF.

This chain connects TRBV18 to TRBJ2-7; 8 nucleotides match TRBD1. The germline V gene encodes CDR1 KGHSH and CDR2 LQKENI. V shed 4 bases and J 1 base; nucleotides not matched to a gene: 9. The CDR3 is 16 residues long. CDR3 nucleotides: TGTGCCAGCTCACTCGGACAGGGAGGTGGTTCCTACGAGCAGTACTTC. It encodes CASSLGQGGGSYEQYF. The whole variable domain, filled in from reference TRBV18 and TRBJ2-7, reads NAGVMQNPRHLVRRRGQEARLRCSPMKGHSHVYWYRQLPEEGLKFMVYLQKENIIDESGMPKERFSAEFPKEGPSILRIQQVVRGDSAAYFCASSLGQGGGSYEQYFGPGTRLTVT.

The chain recombines TRBV19 with TRBJ1-5, with TRBD1 identical over 7 bases. Germline V gives CDR1 LNHDA, CDR2 SQIVND (reference sequence). The CDR3 loop spans 17 amino acids. V shed 1 base, J shed 7 bases, and the junction held 13 bases outside the gene matches. The CDR3 region has the DNA TGTGCCAGTAGTATAGGGCCACACAGGGGATTAGGACAGCCCCAGCATTTT. It translates to CASSIGPHRGLGQPQHF.